This TCR beta chain was found in a study of cytomegalovirus exposure and HLA in healthy donors. Study outcomes and limitations: Later analysis showed TCR association rates varying by HLA locus, highest for DRB1 and lowest for HLA-C.

Concerning this clone: Its antigen is not identified.

The study ran its PCR with 60 Vbeta and 13 Jbeta primers. Profiling relied on immunoSEQ multiplex PCR, and the TCRdb table lists in-frame clones only, not all of them. The sample holds around 98,000 clones, around 80% seen once. The CDR3 runs 15 residues. Germline lookup yields CDR1 SGHAT and CDR2 FQNNGV. Trimming removed 5 bases from V and 0 bases from J, with 12 bases in between. This chain links TRBV11-2 with TRBJ2-3; perhaps TRBD1 as D (6 bases). Specimen: PBMCs. The sequence was obtained from a man in his forties or fifties in good health and CMV-seronegative. The CDR3 nucleotides read TGTGCCAGCAGCGACGGACAGCTTAGCACAGATACGCAGTATTTT. Residues: CASSDGQLSTDTQYF. Using reference TRBV11-2 and TRBJ2-3 for the parts outside the CDR3, the full variable domain is EAGVAQSPRYKIIEKRQSVAFWCNPISGHATLYWYQQILGQGPKLLIQFQNNGVVDDSQLPKDRFSAERLKGVDSTLKIQPAKLEDSAVYLCASSDGQLSTDTQYFGPGTRLTVL.